This T cell receptor beta chain was sequenced during a study of CD8+CD57+ T cells in acquired aplastic anemia. TCR beta VDJ combinations and CDR3 sequences were profiled from genomic DNA. MiXCR was run by TCRdb on the reads, yielding one entry per CDR3 protein. The profile shows 150,000 to 200,000 distinct CDR3 sequences, over 60% of them singletons. Germline values: CDR1 SGHNT, CDR2 YYREEE (reference sequence). This CDR3 contains 15 residues. V lost 0 bases and J lost 5; bases outside the gene matches: 3. The origin of this receptor is a human donor with severe aplastic anemia or a healthy control (not recorded which). Sequencing was done on a sample of sorted CD4+, CD8+, or CD8+CD57+ T cells (not recorded which) from PBMCs. The chain employs TRBV5-4 and TRBJ1-2; 11 positions match TRBD1. This CDR3 reads CASSLEGQGGYGYTF. The CDR3 coding sequence is TGTGCCAGCAGCTTGGAGGGACAGGGGGGGTATGGCTACACCTTC.